This is a list of T cell receptor beta chains from one sample in a study of cytomegalovirus exposure and HLA in healthy donors. The repertoire was sequenced with immunoSEQ multiplex PCR; TCRdb's copy has only in-frame clones and lacks some. In the table there are 74,000 or so clones, about 79% of which are singletons. The specimen was PBMCs. The origin of the receptors is a male donor in good health and CMV-seropositive. CDR3s include the opening cysteine and the closing phenylalanine or tryptophan. D genes are given only for firm matches. Some rows have no size entry. The others give once, few or many, or a class for an expanded clone.

TRBV29-1	14	NA	NA	TRBJ1-2	CSVEDTIANYGYTF	TGCAGCGTTGAAGACACCATAGCTAACTATGGCTACACCTTC
TRBV27	14	NA	NA	TRBJ1-1	CASSLSRGITEAFF	TGTGCCAGCAGTTTATCGAGAGGTATCACTGAAGCTTTCTTT
TRBV6-4	14	NA	TRBD2	TRBJ2-7	CASRHGGRPYEQYF	TGTGCCAGCAGGCACGGCGGGAGGCCCTACGAGCAGTACTTC
TRBV29-1	14	once	TRBD1	TRBJ1-1	CSVAGTGGFKGAFF	TGCAGCGTAGCCGGGACAGGGGGCTTCAAGGGCGCTTTCTTT
TRBV9	18	NA	NA	TRBJ2-7	CASSVAPGGRGRPYEQYF	TGTGCCAGCAGCGTAGCACCAGGGGGTCGGGGGCGACCCTACGAGCAGTACTTC
TRBV30	14	NA	NA	TRBJ2-1	CAWTTASSYNEQFF	TGTGCCTGGACGACAGCGAGCTCCTACAATGAGCAGTTCTTC
TRBV18	11	NA	NA	TRBJ1-1	CASSPDMQAFF	TGTGCCAGCTCACCAGACATGCAGGCTTTCTTT
TRBV28	14	NA	NA	TRBJ1-2	CASRVRELMHGYTF	TGTGCCAGCAGAGTGAGGGAGTTAATGCATGGCTACACCTTC
TRBV15	13	NA	NA	TRBJ1-6	CATSWPGESPLHF	TGTGCCACGTCGTGGCCCGGGGAATCACCCCTCCACTTT
TRBV2	15	NA	TRBD1	TRBJ1-5	CASSEDSTGVQPQHF	TGTGCCAGCAGTGAAGATTCGACAGGGGTTCAGCCCCAGCATTTT
TRBV6-5	16	NA	NA	TRBJ2-5	CASSYSNVRGVETQYF	TGTGCCAGCAGTTACTCGAATGTCAGGGGGGTTGAGACCCAGTACTTC
TRBV7-2	12	NA	NA	TRBJ1-5	CASSSDKKPQHF	TGTGCCAGCAGCTCAGACAAGAAGCCCCAGCATTTT
TRBV12-5	16	NA	TRBD1	TRBJ2-7	CASGLRTGGESYEQYF	TGTGCTAGTGGTCTAAGGACAGGGGGTGAATCCTACGAGCAGTACTTC
TRBV5-4	15	once	TRBD2	TRBJ2-1	CASSLGLAGVNEQFF	TGTGCCAGCAGCTTGGGGCTAGCGGGAGTCAATGAGCAGTTCTTC
TRBV5-6	14	once	NA	TRBJ2-7	CASSFSDRPYEQYF	TGTGCCAGCAGCTTTTCTGACAGGCCCTACGAGCAGTACTTC
TRBV29-1	12	NA	NA	TRBJ2-3	CSVDMSADTQYF	TGCAGCGTTGACATGAGCGCAGATACGCAGTATTTT
TRBV7-2	13	once	NA	TRBJ1-5	CASSLSFPQPQHF	TGTGCCAGCAGCTTATCTTTTCCGCAGCCCCAGCATTTT
TRBV6-1	13	NA	NA	TRBJ1-2	CASSERFNYGYTF	TGTGCCAGCAGTGAACGGTTTAACTATGGCTACACCTTC
TRBV7-9	16	NA	TRBD1	TRBJ2-3	CASRVFRDRGTDTQYF	TGTGCCAGCAGAGTTTTCCGGGACAGGGGCACAGATACGCAGTATTTT
TRBV6-4	14	once	NA	TRBJ2-4	CASSECLAKNIQYF	TGTGCCAGCAGTGAATGTCTAGCCAAAAACATTCAGTACTTC
TRBV5-5	12	NA	NA	TRBJ1-3	CASSLELGSIYF	TGTGCCAGCAGCTTGGAGCTGGGCTCCATATATTTT
TRBV30	15	once	TRBD1	TRBJ1-6	CAWSQGGAHNSPLHF	TGTGCCTGGAGTCAGGGGGGCGCCCATAATTCACCCCTCCACTTT
TRBV18	17	NA	TRBD1	TRBJ1-2	CASSPFHLRGQGFGYTF	TGTGCCAGCTCACCATTCCACTTGCGGGGACAGGGGTTCGGCTACACCTTC
TRBV7-2	15	NA	NA	TRBJ2-1	CASSLTQGSHNEQFF	TGTGCCAGCAGCTTAACACAGGGTTCCCACAATGAGCAGTTCTTC
TRBV7-2	15	once	TRBD1	TRBJ1-2	CASRRGQMGLYGYTF	TGTGCCAGCAGACGGGGACAGATGGGCCTCTATGGCTACACCTTC
TRBV30	16	NA	TRBD2	TRBJ2-7	CAWTPRRAGGAYEQYF	TGTGCCTGGACCCCCCGGCGAGCGGGAGGGGCCTACGAGCAGTACTTC
TRBV6-5	15	NA	NA	TRBJ2-3	CASSYSAGTGDTQYF	TGTGCCAGCAGTTACTCTGCGGGGACTGGAGATACGCAGTATTTT
TRBV5-6	16	few	NA	TRBJ1-1	CASSLGSRRWNTEAFF	TGTGCCAGCAGCTTAGGAAGTCGGAGGTGGAACACTGAAGCTTTCTTT
TRBV14	16	NA	TRBD2	TRBJ2-1	CASSSAIGLAGGEQFF	TGTGCCAGCAGCAGCGCCATAGGACTAGCGGGAGGTGAGCAGTTCTTC
TRBV5-1	14	NA	NA	TRBJ2-1	CASSFSQGGNEQFF	TGCGCCAGCAGCTTTTCACAGGGGGGGAATGAGCAGTTCTTC
TRBV4-1	17	few	TRBD1	TRBJ1-6	CASSSDRGDIYDSPLHF	TGCGCCAGCAGCTCCGACAGGGGAGATATATATGATTCACCCCTCCACTTT
TRBV11-1	12	NA	NA	TRBJ2-5	CASSTNRETQYF	TGTGCCAGCAGCACCAATCGGGAGACCCAGTACTTC
TRBV7-8	16	NA	TRBD1	TRBJ1-5	CASSFDRVGSNQPQHF	TGTGCCAGCAGCTTTGACAGGGTCGGGAGCAATCAGCCCCAGCATTTT
TRBV27	15	few	NA	TRBJ2-7	CASKFSAGRSDEQYF	TGTGCCAGCAAGTTTTCGGCGGGCCGTTCGGACGAGCAGTACTTC
TRBV4-1	12	few	TRBD1	TRBJ1-1	CASSNPGQGYVF	TGCGCCAGCAGCAACCCGGGACAGGGGTATGTCTTT
TRBV4-1	14	NA	TRBD2	TRBJ2-7	CASSLGLGIYEQYF	TGCGCCAGCAGCCTGGGACTAGGTATATACGAGCAGTACTTC
TRBV18	18	NA	TRBD1	TRBJ1-5	CASSGTGKGASRNQPQHF	TGTGCCAGCTCGGGGACAGGAAAGGGGGCGTCGCGCAATCAGCCCCAGCATTTT